These 25 T cell receptor beta chains were sequenced from one sample in a study of OX40 agonist ivuxolimab in advanced cancers. Using immunoSEQ multiplex PCR, the repertoire was profiled, and TCRdb retains in-frame clones only, with some absent. The profile shows about 82,000 clones, roughly nine tenths of them singletons. This material consisted of CD4+ or CD8+ T cells sorted from blood, taken in a trial of the OX40 agonist ivuxolimab. These receptor sequences come from an adult with an advanced solid tumor such as melanoma, head and neck, liver or kidney cancer.

This clone was recorded once. This chain joins TRBV19 and TRBJ1-1; D gene unclear. Per germline, CDR1 LNHDA and CDR2 SQIVND (reference sequence). Trimming removed 3 bases at V and 4 bases at J, with 12 bases between. CDR3 length equals 14 residues. The CDR3 DNA reads as TGTGCCAGTAGTATCATGGGAGGGAGCACTGAAGCTTTCTTT. It is translated as CASSIMGGSTEAFF.

The V and J genes are TRBV18 and TRBJ1-2; perhaps TRBD1 as D (5 bases). Germline assignment: CDR1 KGHSH and CDR2 LQKENI. V lost 0 bases and J 0 bases, leaving 8 bases between the germline ends. CDR3 size: 15 residues. CDR3 in DNA: TGTGCCAGCTCACCACCGGGGACTGCTAACTATGGCTACACCTTC. It codes for CASSPPGTANYGYTF.

This chain uses TRBV9 with TRBJ2-7; 9 bases line up with TRBD1. V trimming: 0 bases; J trimming: 6 bases; junction bases outside the gene matches: 22. This CDR3 is 20 amino acids long. The germline CDR1 and CDR2 sequences are SGDLS and YYNGEE. In DNA, the CDR3 is TGTGCCAGCAGCGTAGGGATATTTGGGGGACAGGGTCCGGATGTTCGCGAGCAGTACTTC. Protein sequence: CASSVGIFGGQGPDVREQYF. Looking up the rest from reference TRBV9 and TRBJ2-7 gives the full variable domain: DSGVTQTPKHLITATGQRVTLRCSPRSGDLSVYWYQQSLDQGLQFLIQYYNGEERAKGNILERFSAQQFPDLHSELNLSSLELGDSALYFCASSVGIFGGQGPDVREQYFGPGTRLTVT.

The sample holds one count of this clone. The rearrangement joins TRBV7-9 to TRBJ1-1; no clear D. The germline V gene encodes CDR1 SEHNR and CDR2 FQNEAQ (reference sequence). This CDR3 comprises 11 residues. Trimming removed 6 bases at V and 2 bases at J, with 4 bases between. This CDR3 reads CASRINTEAFF. As DNA, the CDR3 is TGTGCCAGCAGAATTAACACTGAAGCTTTCTTT.

The V call is TRBV10-2, the J call TRBJ2-2, with 12 bases matching TRBD2. The germline V gene encodes CDR1 WSHSY and CDR2 SAAADI. This CDR3 region has 14 residues. The V gene end was trimmed by 6 bases and the J gene end by 5 bases; junction bases not matched to a gene: 1. The chain's CDR3 is CASRTSGSTGELFF. CDR3 bases: TGCGCCAGCAGGACTAGCGGGAGTACCGGGGAGCTGTTTTTT.

This rearrangement joins TRBV15 to TRBJ2-2, with D maybe TRBD2 (6 bases). Germline assignment: CDR1 LNHNV and CDR2 YYDKDF (reference sequence). Trimming took off 7 bases at V and 3 bases at J, with 21 bases between the two ends. The CDR3 spans 17 residues. CDR3 protein: CATKGEVGVGDTGELFF. DNA for the CDR3: TGTGCCACCAAAGGGGAGGTTGGTGTGGGGGACACCGGGGAGCTGTTTTTT.

The chain has TRBV18 and TRBJ1-5; possible D gene TRBD1, 5 bases. Germline V lookup: CDR1 KGHSH, CDR2 LQKENI. The CDR3 is 16 residues long. Trimming removed 4 bases at V and 1 base at J, with 14 bases between. The CDR3 loop reads CASSLDGGPSNQPQHF. The CDR3 region has the DNA TGTGCCAGCTCACTAGACGGGGGTCCGAGCAATCAGCCCCAGCATTTT.

The V call is TRBV2, the J call TRBJ2-5; unclear D gene. Germline V gene data show CDR1 as SNHLY and CDR2 as FYNNEI. The CDR3 is 13 residues long. Trimming removed 4 bases at V and 3 bases at J, with 9 bases between. The CDR3 DNA follows: TGTGCCAGCAGTGTAGCCAGGAAAGAGACCCAGTACTTC. Encoded protein: CASSVARKETQYF.

V gene TRBV14 combines with J gene TRBJ2-1, with 9 bases aligning to TRBD1. The CDR3 extends over 16 amino acids. Germline CDR1 SGHDN, CDR2 FVKESK. Trimming at V came to 4 bases and at J to 2 bases, leaving 6 bases not matched to a gene. CDR3: CASSPIRDRAYNEQFF. The DNA for the CDR3 is TGTGCCAGCAGCCCCATCCGGGACAGGGCCTACAATGAGCAGTTCTTC.

V is TRBV30 and J is TRBJ1-5; weak D call: TRBD1 (6 bases). CDR1 is GTSNPN and CDR2 is SVGIG in the germline V gene (reference sequence). The CDR3 contains 13 residues. V dropped 2 bases and J dropped 9 bases, with 14 bases sitting between them. CDR3 DNA: TGTGCCTGGAGTCGGGACACGGAAAGGCCCCAGCATTTT. Residues: CAWSRDTERPQHF.

The rearrangement uses TRBV10-3 and TRBJ2-7; TRBD2 agrees at 9 bases. This CDR3 is 17 amino acids long. Germline trimming cut 0 bases from V and 4 bases from J; bases unmatched to any gene: 10. Germline lookup yields CDR1 ENHRY and CDR2 SYGVKD. DNA of the CDR3: TGTGCCATCAGTGAGTCCCCGGTTCGCGGGAGGGGGTACGAGCAGTACTTC. This gives the protein CAISESPVRGRGYEQYF.

This clone was observed a single time. The chain recombines TRBV6-5 with TRBJ1-5; possibly TRBD1 for D (5 bases). CDR1 is MNHEY and CDR2 is SVGAGI in the germline V gene. The CDR3 extends over 15 amino acids. Trimming stripped 2 bases from V and 3 bases from J, with 11 bases between. The CDR3 DNA sequence: TGTGCCAGCAGTTACGCAGGGACGGCCAATCAGCCCCAGCATTTT. This sequence encodes CASSYAGTANQPQHF.

The chain employs TRBV7-9 and TRBJ2-1; tentative D call: TRBD2 (5 bases). The CDR3 has 15 amino acids. Germline-derived CDR1 and CDR2 are SEHNR and FQNEAQ (reference sequence). The V end lost 0 bases, the J end lost 3 bases, and 9 bases lay between the germline ends. The CDR3 DNA reads TGTGCCAGCAGCTTAGCGTCTCGGGGCTACAATGAGCAGTTCTTC. Translation: CASSLASRGYNEQFF.

The rearrangement links TRBV6-5 to TRBJ1-4, with TRBD1 identical over 9 bases. The V and J ends lost 6 bases and 7 bases, in that order; junction bases with no gene match: 9. The CDR3 spans 15 residues. Germline values: CDR1 MNHEY, CDR2 SVGAGI. Here the CDR3 DNA reads TGTGCCAGCAGCTACACAGGGGGCGGAGGTGAAAAACTGTTTTTT. Its protein product is CASSYTGGGGEKLFF.

The chain combines TRBV5-1 with TRBJ2-5; 8 nucleotides match TRBD2. The CDR3 totals 16 residues. The V gene's germline CDR1 is SGHRS and CDR2 YFSETQ. The V segment lost 0 bases and the J segment 1 base; nucleotides outside the gene matches: 5. CDR3 residues: CASSLAPAGAQETQYF. The CDR3 DNA reads as TGCGCCAGCAGCTTGGCTCCAGCGGGAGCCCAAGAGACCCAGTACTTC.

The chain is built from TRBV20-1 and TRBJ2-5, with unresolved D. Trimming shortened V by 3 bases and J by 2 bases, and 1 base separated the two germline ends. The CDR3 spans 10 residues. Germline CDR1 DFQATT, CDR2 SNEGSKA (reference sequence). The CDR3 reads CSARQETQYF. The DNA for the CDR3 is TGCAGTGCTAGGCAAGAGACCCAGTACTTC.

Comment on this clone: A junction boundary mismatches the germline segment, possibly from a read error. The chain joins TRBV7-7 to TRBJ2-6; D uncertain. From germline, CDR1 is SSHAT and CDR2 FNYEAQ (reference sequence). The CDR3 consists of 16 residues. The chain's CDR3 is CASSLGPGSGANVLTF. For the CDR3, the DNA is TGTGCTAGCAGCTTAGGCCCGGGCAGTGGGGCCAACGTCCTGACTTTC.

The genes are TRBV15 and TRBJ2-3; D might be TRBD1 or TRBD2, each matching 5 bases. Germline lookup yields CDR1 LNHNV and CDR2 YYDKDF (reference sequence). The CDR3 runs 17 residues. Trimming took off 0 bases at V and 4 bases at J, with 17 bases between the two ends. CDR3 nucleotide sequence: TGTGCCACCAGCAGAGATTCGGGGCGATACATTGCAGATACGCAGTATTTT. As protein: CATSRDSGRYIADTQYF.

The chain uses TRBV5-1 and TRBJ1-4; D possibly corresponds to TRBD1 (6 bases). Trimming cost V 5 bases and J 5 bases, with 7 bases left between them. Germline V gene sequence: CDR1 SGHRS, CDR2 YFSETQ. The CDR3 spans 12 residues. CDR3 DNA sequence: TGCGCCAGCAGAAGGGGGAATGAAAAACTGTTTTTT. The encoded protein is CASRRGNEKLFF.

The chain links TRBV7-2 to TRBJ2-7; 7 bases map to TRBD2. CDR1 and CDR2 from the germline V gene are SGHTA and FQGNSA. J was trimmed by 4 bases and V by 5 bases; bases with no gene match: 5. The CDR3 extends over 13 amino acids. CDR3 nucleotide sequence: TGTGCCAGCAGCCAGCGGGGACCGTACGAGCAGTACTTC. This sequence encodes CASSQRGPYEQYF.

This sequence joins TRBV18 and TRBJ2-2; D gene unclear. Germline loops: CDR1 KGHSH, CDR2 LQKENI. This CDR3 region has 16 residues. V lost 0 bases to trimming and J lost 5 bases, with 13 bases between them. CDR3 residues: CASSPPSRARTGELFF. CDR3 sequence (DNA): TGTGCCAGCTCACCACCTTCCCGGGCGAGGACCGGGGAGCTGTTTTTT.

A few counts support this clone. The chain couples TRBV2 to TRBJ1-2, with D perhaps matching TRBD1 (5 bases). This CDR3 is 14 amino acids long. V lost 7 bases and J lost 4, with 16 bases in between. Germline loops: CDR1 SNHLY, CDR2 FYNNEI. The CDR3 DNA sequence: TGTGCCAGCACAGTCGACCGGGACTTCTATGGCTACACCTTC. Residues: CASTVDRDFYGYTF.

This chain links TRBV5-1 with TRBJ2-5; D is possibly TRBD2 (6 bases). Trimming stripped 0 bases from V and 5 bases from J, with 14 bases between. In germline, CDR1 is SGHRS, CDR2 YFSETQ. There are 15 residues in the CDR3. The CDR3 nucleotides are TGCGCCAGCAGCTTGGGGCAGGGAGGAGTTGAGACCCAGTACTTC. Translating it yields CASSLGQGGVETQYF.

The chain employs TRBV19 and TRBJ2-7; D remains unclear. Germline V lookup: CDR1 LNHDA, CDR2 SQIVND (reference sequence). The CDR3 contains 12 residues. V dropped 0 bases and J dropped 6 bases, with 6 bases sitting between them. CDR3: CASSIDKGEQYF. In DNA form, the CDR3 reads TGTGCCAGTAGTATAGATAAGGGCGAGCAGTACTTC.

The chain links TRBV5-5 to TRBJ2-2, with 11 bases lining up with TRBD1. The CDR3 spans 15 residues. V lost 7 bases and J lost 7; bases outside the gene matches: 9. Germline assignment: CDR1 SGHKS and CDR2 YYEKEE (reference sequence). This chain's CDR3 is CASSLGTGGVGELFF. The CDR3 DNA follows: TGTGCCAGCTCCCTCGGGACAGGGGGGGTCGGGGAGCTGTTTTTT.